These 4 T cell receptor beta chains came from one sample sequenced in a study of shared clonotypes between healthy human individuals. Positively selected for CCR7, the CD45RO-negative cells used as naive CD8 cells excluded terminally differentiated effector memory CD45RA+ cells. Here immunoSEQ multiplex PCR was the method, and the copy in TCRdb shows in-frame clones only, minus some. The profile shows about 2.1 million clones, around 93% of them singletons. The sequencing input was naive CD8+ T cells from PBMCs. All receptors come from a man aged 18 to 35 in good health. Some clones in this sample may be carry-over from other donors' samples.

The CDR3 spells CASRFVKSTDTQYF. CDR3 nucleotides: TGTGCCAGCAGATTTGTCAAATCCACAGATACGCAGTATTTT. The rearrangement joins TRBV7-9 to TRBJ2-3; D not resolved. The V end lost 6 bases, the J end lost 2 bases, and 12 bases lay between the germline ends. The CDR3 has 14 amino acids. In germline, CDR1 is SEHNR, CDR2 FQNEAQ (reference sequence).

This clone was observed a few times. The chain joins TRBV13 to TRBJ2-1, with 10 bases aligning to TRBD1. Germline values: CDR1 PRHDT, CDR2 FYEKMQ (reference sequence). The CDR3 length is 12 residues. V lost 5 bases to trimming and J lost 14 bases; unmatched junction nucleotides: 6. The CDR3, as DNA: TGTGCCAGCAGCCCCCCGACAGGGGGCAAGTTCTTC. The encoded protein is CASSPPTGGKFF.

The V call is TRBV11-2, the J call TRBJ2-2, with a weak D call TRBD1 (5 bases). Trimming took off 5 bases at V and 5 bases at J, with 15 bases between the two ends. Germline loops: CDR1 SGHAT, CDR2 FQNNGV. The CDR3 runs 15 residues. Written as DNA, the CDR3 is TGTGCCAGCAGCAAGCCGGGTTACAGGACCGGGGAGCTGTTTTTT. It specifies CASSKPGYRTGELFF.

The CDR3 bases are TGTGCCAGCAGTTTACTCAGCGACGCCTCCTACAATGAGCAGTTCTTC. The encoded protein is CASSLLSDASYNEQFF. The J gene is TRBJ2-1, the V gene TRBV27; D is unclear. Trimming cost V 2 bases and J 0 bases, with 11 bases left between them. The germline gives CDR1 MNHEY, CDR2 SMNVEV (reference sequence). There are 16 residues in the CDR3.